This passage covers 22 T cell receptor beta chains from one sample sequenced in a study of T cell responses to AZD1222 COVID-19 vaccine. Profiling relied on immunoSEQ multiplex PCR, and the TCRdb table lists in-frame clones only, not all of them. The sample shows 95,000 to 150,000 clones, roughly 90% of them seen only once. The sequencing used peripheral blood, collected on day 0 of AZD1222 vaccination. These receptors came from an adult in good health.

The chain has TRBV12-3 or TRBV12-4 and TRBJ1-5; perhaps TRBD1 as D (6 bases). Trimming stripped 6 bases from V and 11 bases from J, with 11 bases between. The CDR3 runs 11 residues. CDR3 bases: TGTGCCAGCAGAGGGGGGGGAACCCAGCATTTT. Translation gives CASRGGGTQHF.

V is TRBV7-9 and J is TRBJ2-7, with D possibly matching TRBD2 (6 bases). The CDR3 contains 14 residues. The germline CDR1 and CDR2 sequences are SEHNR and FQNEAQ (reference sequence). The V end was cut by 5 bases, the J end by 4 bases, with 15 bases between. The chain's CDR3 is CASSPRGVPYEQYF. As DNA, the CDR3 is TGTGCCAGCAGCCCCCGCGGGGTGCCTTACGAGCAGTACTTC.

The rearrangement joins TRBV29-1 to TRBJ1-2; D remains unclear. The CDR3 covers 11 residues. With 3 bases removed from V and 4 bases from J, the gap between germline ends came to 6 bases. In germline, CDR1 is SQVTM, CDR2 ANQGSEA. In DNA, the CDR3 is TGCAGCGTTGATCAAACCTATGGCTACACCTTC. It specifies CSVDQTYGYTF.

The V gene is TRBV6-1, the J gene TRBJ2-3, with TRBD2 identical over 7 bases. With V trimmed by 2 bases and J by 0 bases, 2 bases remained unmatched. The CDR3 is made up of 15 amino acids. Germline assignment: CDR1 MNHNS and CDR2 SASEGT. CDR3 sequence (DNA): TGTGCCAGCAGTGAACTAGCGGAGAGCACAGATACGCAGTATTTT. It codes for CASSELAESTDTQYF.

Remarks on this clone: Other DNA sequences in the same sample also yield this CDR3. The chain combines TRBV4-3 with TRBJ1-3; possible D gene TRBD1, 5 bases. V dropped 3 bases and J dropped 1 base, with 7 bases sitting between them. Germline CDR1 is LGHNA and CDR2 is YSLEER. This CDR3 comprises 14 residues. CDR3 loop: CASSQGDSGNTIYF. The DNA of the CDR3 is TGCGCCAGCAGCCAGGGGGATTCTGGAAACACCATATATTTT.

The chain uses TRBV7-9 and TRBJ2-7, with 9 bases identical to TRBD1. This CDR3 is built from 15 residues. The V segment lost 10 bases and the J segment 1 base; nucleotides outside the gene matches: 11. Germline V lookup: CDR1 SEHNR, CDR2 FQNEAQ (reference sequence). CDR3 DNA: TGTGCCATTCACGACGACAGGGGGGTGTCCTACGAGCAGTACTTC. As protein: CAIHDDRGVSYEQYF.

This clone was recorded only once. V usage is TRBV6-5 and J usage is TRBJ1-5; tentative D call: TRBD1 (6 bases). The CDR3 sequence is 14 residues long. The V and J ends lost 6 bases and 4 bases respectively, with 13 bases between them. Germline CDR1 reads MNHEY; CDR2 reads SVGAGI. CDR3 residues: CASSQDRSNQPQHF. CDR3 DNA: TGTGCCAGCAGCCAGGACAGAAGTAATCAGCCCCAGCATTTT.

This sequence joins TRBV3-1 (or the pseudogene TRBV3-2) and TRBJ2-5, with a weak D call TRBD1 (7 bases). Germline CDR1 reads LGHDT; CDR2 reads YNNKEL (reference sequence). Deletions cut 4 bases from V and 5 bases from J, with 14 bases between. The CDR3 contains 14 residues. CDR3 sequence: CASSPMTGRETQYF. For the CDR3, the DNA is TGTGCCAGCAGCCCAATGACAGGGAGGGAGACCCAGTACTTC.

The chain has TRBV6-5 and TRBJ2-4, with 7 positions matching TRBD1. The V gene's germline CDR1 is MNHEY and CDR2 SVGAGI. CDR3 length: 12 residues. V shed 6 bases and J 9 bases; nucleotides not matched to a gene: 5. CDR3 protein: CASRDRDSIQYF. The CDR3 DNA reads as TGTGCCAGCAGAGACAGGGATAGCATTCAGTACTTC.

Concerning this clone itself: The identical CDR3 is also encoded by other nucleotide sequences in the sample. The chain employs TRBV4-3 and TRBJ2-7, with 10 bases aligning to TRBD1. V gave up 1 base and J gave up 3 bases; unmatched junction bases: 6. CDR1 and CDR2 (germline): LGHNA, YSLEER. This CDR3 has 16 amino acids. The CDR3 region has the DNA TGCGCCAGCAGCCAAGGCCCCGGGACAGGGGTCTACGAGCAGTACTTC. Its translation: CASSQGPGTGVYEQYF.

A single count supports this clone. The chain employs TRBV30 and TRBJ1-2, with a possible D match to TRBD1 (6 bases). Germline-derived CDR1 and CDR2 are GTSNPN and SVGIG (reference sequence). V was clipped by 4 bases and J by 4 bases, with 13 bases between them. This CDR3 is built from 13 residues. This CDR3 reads CAWTRDTLYGYTF. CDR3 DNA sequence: TGTGCCTGGACCAGGGACACCCTCTATGGCTACACCTTC.

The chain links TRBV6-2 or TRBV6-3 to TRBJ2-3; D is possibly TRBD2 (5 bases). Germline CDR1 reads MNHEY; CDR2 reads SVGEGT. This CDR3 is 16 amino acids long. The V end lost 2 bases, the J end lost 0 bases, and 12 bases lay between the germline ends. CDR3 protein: CASSYIGVTSTDTQYF. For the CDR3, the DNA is TGTGCCAGCAGTTACATCGGGGTCACTAGCACAGATACGCAGTATTTT.

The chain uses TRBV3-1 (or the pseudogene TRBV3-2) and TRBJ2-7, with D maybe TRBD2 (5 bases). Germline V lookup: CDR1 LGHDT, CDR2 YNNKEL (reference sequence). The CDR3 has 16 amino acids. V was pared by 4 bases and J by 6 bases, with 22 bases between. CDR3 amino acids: CASSPTGETLFPEQYF. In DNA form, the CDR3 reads TGTGCCAGCAGCCCAACCGGGGAGACCCTTTTTCCCGAGCAGTACTTC.

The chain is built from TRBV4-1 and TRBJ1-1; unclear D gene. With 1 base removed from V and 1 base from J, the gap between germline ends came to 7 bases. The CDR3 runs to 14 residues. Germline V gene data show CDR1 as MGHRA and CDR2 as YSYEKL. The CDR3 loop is CASSQVMENTEAFF. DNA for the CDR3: TGCGCCAGCAGCCAAGTCATGGAGAACACTGAAGCTTTCTTT.

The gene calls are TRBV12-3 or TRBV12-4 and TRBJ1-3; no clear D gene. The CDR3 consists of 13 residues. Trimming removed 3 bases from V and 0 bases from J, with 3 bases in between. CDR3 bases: TGTGCCAGCAGTTTTGGCTCTGGAAACACCATATATTTT. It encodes CASSFGSGNTIYF.

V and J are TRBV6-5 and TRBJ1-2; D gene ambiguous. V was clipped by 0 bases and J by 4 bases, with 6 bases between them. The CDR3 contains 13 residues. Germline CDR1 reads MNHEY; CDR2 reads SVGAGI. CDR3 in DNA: TGTGCCAGCAGTTACTCATCGCGCTATGGCTACACCTTC. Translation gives CASSYSSRYGYTF.

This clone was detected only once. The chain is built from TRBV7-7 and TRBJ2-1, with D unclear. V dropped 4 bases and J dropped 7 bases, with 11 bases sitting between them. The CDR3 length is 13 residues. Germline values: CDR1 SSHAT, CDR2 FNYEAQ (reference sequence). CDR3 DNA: TGTGCCAGCAGCTCACAGAATGGGAATGAGCAGTTCTTC. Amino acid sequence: CASSSQNGNEQFF. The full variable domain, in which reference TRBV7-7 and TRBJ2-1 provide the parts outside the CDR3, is GAGVSQSPRYKVTKRGQDVTLRCDPISSHATLYWYQQALGQGPEFLTYFNYEAQPDKSGLPSDRFSAERPEGSISTLTIQRTEQRDSAMYRCASSSQNGNEQFFGPGTRLTVL.

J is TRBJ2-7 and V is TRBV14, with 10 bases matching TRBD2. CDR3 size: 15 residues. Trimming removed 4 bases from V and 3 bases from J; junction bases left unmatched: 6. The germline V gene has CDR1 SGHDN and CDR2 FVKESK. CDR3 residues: CASSLSGGRRYEQYF. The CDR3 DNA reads TGTGCCAGCAGCCTTAGCGGGGGGCGGCGCTACGAGCAGTACTTC.

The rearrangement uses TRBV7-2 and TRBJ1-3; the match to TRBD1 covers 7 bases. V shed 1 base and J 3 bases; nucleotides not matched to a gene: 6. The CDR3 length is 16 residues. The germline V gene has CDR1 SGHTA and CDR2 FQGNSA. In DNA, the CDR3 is TGTGCCAGCAGCTTAGTAGGGGGCGCGGGTGGAAACACCATATATTTT. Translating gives CASSLVGGAGGNTIYF.

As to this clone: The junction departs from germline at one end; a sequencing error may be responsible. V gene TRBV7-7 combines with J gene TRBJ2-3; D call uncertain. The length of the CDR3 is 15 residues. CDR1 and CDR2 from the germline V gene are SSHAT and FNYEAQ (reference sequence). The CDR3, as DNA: TGTGCTAGCAGTGAGGAGCTCGCTAGCACAGATACGCAGTATTTT. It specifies CASSEELASTDTQYF.

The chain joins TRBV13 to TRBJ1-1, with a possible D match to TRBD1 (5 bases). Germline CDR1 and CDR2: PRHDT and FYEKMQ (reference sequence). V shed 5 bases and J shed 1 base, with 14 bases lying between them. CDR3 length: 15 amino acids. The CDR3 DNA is TGTGCCAGCAGCCCGGAGGGGCTGGGGAACACTGAAGCTTTCTTT. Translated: CASSPEGLGNTEAFF.

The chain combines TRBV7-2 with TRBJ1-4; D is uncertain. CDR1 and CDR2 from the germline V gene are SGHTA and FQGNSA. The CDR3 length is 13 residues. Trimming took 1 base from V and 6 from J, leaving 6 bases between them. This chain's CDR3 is CASSLGADEKLFF. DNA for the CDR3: TGTGCCAGCAGCTTAGGGGCAGATGAAAAACTGTTTTTT.